This TCR beta chain was identified during a study of cytomegalovirus exposure and HLA in healthy donors. With respect to this clone: Its antigen is not known.

Overall study findings and caveats: In a later analysis, V- and J-gene trimming of beta chains associated with a DCLRE1C missense variant, replicated independently.

The PCR was carried out with 60 Vbeta primers and 13 Jbeta primers. Data came from immunoSEQ multiplex PCR; TCRdb stores just in-frame clones and leaves some out. The sample has about 210,000 clones, approximately 85% seen once; the top ten hold 0.2% to 0.25%. Trimming took 7 bases from V and 7 from J; bases not matched to a gene: 13. The germline V gene has CDR1 LNHDA and CDR2 SQIVND (reference sequence). This CDR3 region has 16 residues. The sequenced sample was PBMCs. The receptor was derived from a girl aged 2 to 9 in good health and CMV-seronegative. J is TRBJ1-5 and V is TRBV19, with 10 bases lining up with TRBD1. Here the CDR3 reads CASTRDGTGVWQPQHF. For the CDR3, the DNA is TGTGCCAGTACCCGGGACGGGACAGGGGTCTGGCAGCCCCAGCATTTT.